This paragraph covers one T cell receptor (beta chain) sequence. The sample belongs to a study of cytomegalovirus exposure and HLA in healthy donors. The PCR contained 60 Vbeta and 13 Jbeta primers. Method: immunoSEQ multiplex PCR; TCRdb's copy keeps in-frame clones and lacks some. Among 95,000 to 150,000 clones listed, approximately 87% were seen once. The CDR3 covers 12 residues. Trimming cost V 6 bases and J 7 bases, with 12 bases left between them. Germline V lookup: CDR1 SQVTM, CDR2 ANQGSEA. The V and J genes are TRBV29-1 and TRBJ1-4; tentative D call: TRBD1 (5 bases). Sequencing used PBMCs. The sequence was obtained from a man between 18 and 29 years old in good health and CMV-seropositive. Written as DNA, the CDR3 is TGCAGCGTGGACGCCGGGGGTGAAAAACTGTTTTTT. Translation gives CSVDAGGEKLFF.